This TCR beta chain is from a study of blood T cell repertoires in COVID-19 (dated by TCRdb to the early 2020s). About the study as a whole: Samples from collaborators originated in the United States, Italy and Spain and spanned both the acute and convalescent phases of COVID-19. The prospective study material was composed of cDNA or gDNA derived from T cells, B-cell-depleted T cells, or PBMCs. Deeply sampled blood TCRbeta repertoires from subjects exposed to, actively infected with, or recovered from COVID-19 were included in the dataset. The repertoires were released in a freely available public database meant as a resource for research on the immune response to SARS-CoV-2. Samples were obtained from the ongoing ImmuneRACE study (first 160 participants) and from over 1,000 subjects provided by 6 global collaborators. A de-identified subject ID, COVID-19 status, age in years and sex were almost always included in the sample metadata. Where available, HLA class I and class II types were taken from metadata supplied by the sample provider and were not determined by assay-based typing.

General conclusions and limits of the study: The quantity of clinical and demographic metadata differed by source and by participant and was supplied without curation.

Comment on this clone: Its antigen is currently not known. Base-call qualities are not available, and no considerably larger clone is one nucleotide away.

TCRbeta CDR3 regions were amplified from genomic DNA using the immunoSEQ Assay, a bias-controlled multiplex PCR. The original pipeline was this. The number of nucleated cells in each sample was estimated from the amplification of reference gene primers within the assay. To quantify the absolute abundance of each unique TCRbeta CDR3 rearrangement, sequence reads were collapsed and filtered. For each sample, productive Simpson clonality was calculated by taking the square root of Simpson's diversity index across productive rearrangements. TCRdb took this table from immuneACCESS and kept in-frame rearrangements with V and J called. Such tables lack part of the clones; where checked against another copy, unresolved V genes explain under half of the gap, and the rest is unexplained. The V and J calls and clone size were taken over from that table, and D and trimming were inferred from the DNA. The sample table contains about 270,000 clones; only one count was recorded for approximately 90% of them. The ten largest make up approximately 4.3% of the sample.

Inclusive of the bounding cysteine and phenylalanine, the CDR3 is 12 residues long. CDR3 DNA only is kept here, 36 bases in frame from base 1. CDR1 and CDR2 were assigned from the germline V gene (reference sequence) as LGHDT and YNNKEL. The junction carries 7 bases between V and J, which are trimmed by 4 bases and 3 bases respectively. Samples from volunteer blood donors who had recovered from COVID-19 were contributed by a second Seattle source. Each collaborating institution followed its own protocols to collect whole blood in K2EDTA tubes. For TCRbeta analysis, collaborators shipped samples as frozen whole blood, isolated PBMCs, or DNA extracted from either of those sample types.

The receptor chain draws on TRBV3-1 (or the pseudogene TRBV3-2) and TRBJ2-7, with the D gene not clear enough to name. The receptor was derived from a man aged 55 to 70 who had recovered from COVID-19. The sequencing input was peripheral blood. The DNA sequence is TGTGCCAGCAGCCGTAACAACTACGAGCAGTACTTC. It codes for CASSRNNYEQYF.